Presented here are 29 T cell receptor beta chains from one specimen sequenced in a study of blood T cell repertoires in COVID-19. Clones were read by immunoSEQ multiplex PCR, and TCRdb kept only the in-frame ones, dropping some. The repertoire has some 150,000 clones, 65% to 90% of them found once; the top ten carry 6.5% to 9%. The sequenced sample was peripheral blood. The receptors stem from a woman between 45 and 65 years old in a cohort sampled during active or convalescent COVID-19.

This chain links TRBV7-9 with TRBJ2-5; the match to TRBD2 covers 10 bases. Germline V gene sequence: CDR1 SEHNR, CDR2 FQNEAQ (reference sequence). V lost 1 base to trimming and J lost 5 bases; unmatched junction nucleotides: 4. This CDR3 is built from 15 residues. CDR3 in DNA: TGTGCCAGCAGCTTAGACCCGACTAGCGGGGAGACCCAGTACTTC. The encoded protein is CASSLDPTSGETQYF. The full variable domain, rest sourced from reference TRBV7-9 and TRBJ2-5, is DTGVSQNPRHKITKRGQNVTFRCDPISEHNRLYWYRQTLGQGPEFLTYFQNEAQLEKSRLLSDRFSAERPKGSFSTLEIQRTEQGDSAMYLCASSLDPTSGETQYFGPGTRLLVL.

This clone has just a few counts. The chain couples TRBV25-1 to TRBJ1-6, with D perhaps matching TRBD1 (6 bases). This CDR3 comprises 13 residues. Germline V gene data show CDR1 as MGHDK and CDR2 as SYGVNS. Trimming pared 9 bases from V and 10 bases from J, leaving 16 bases between. The chain's CDR3 is CASGGGYRSPLHF. CDR3 bases: TGTGCCAGTGGCGGGGGCTATCGATCACCCCTCCACTTT.

The V and J genes are TRBV5-4 and TRBJ2-5; 8 bases agree with TRBD2. V lost 1 base to trimming and J lost 1 base; unmatched junction nucleotides: 3. The germline V gene has CDR1 SGHNT and CDR2 YYREEE (reference sequence). CDR3 length: 15 residues. CDR3 DNA sequence: TGTGCCAGCAGCTTGATAGCGGGGCCCCAAGAGACCCAGTACTTC. This gives the protein CASSLIAGPQETQYF.

This chain joins TRBV24-1 and TRBJ2-5, with TRBD1 as a possible D gene (6 bases). The germline gives CDR1 KGHDR, CDR2 SFDVKD. There are 14 residues in the CDR3. Trimming left V 4 bases short and J 4 bases short, with 12 bases between. The CDR3 loop reads CATSDPGVPETQYF. CDR3 nucleotide sequence: TGTGCCACCAGTGACCCAGGGGTCCCAGAGACCCAGTACTTC.

This clone was recorded at least ten times. The J gene is TRBJ1-5, the V gene TRBV27; TRBD1 might be the D (5 bases). Trimming stripped 4 bases from V and 5 bases from J, with 12 bases between. There are 14 residues in the CDR3. Germline CDR1 is MNHEY and CDR2 is SMNVEV (reference sequence). CDR3 amino acids: CASSWVGGDQPQHF. In DNA, the CDR3 is TGTGCCAGCAGTTGGGTCGGGGGGGATCAGCCCCAGCATTTT.

The chain carries TRBV24-1 and TRBJ2-3; 7 positions match TRBD1. The CDR3 length is 11 residues. The germline gives CDR1 KGHDR, CDR2 SFDVKD. V dropped 7 bases and J dropped 10; count of bases not matched to a gene: 4. The DNA of the CDR3 is TGTGCCACCAGCGACAGGGTTGCGCAGTATTTT. This translates into CATSDRVAQYF.

This clone was seen once. The chain joins TRBV30 to TRBJ1-1; maybe TRBD1 (5 bases). CDR3 length: 12 residues. V was shortened by 4 bases and J by 5 bases, with 11 bases between the two germline ends. Per the germline V gene, CDR1 is GTSNPN and CDR2 is SVGIG (reference sequence). Here the CDR3 reads CAWTGEWTEAFF. CDR3 bases: TGTGCCTGGACGGGGGAATGGACTGAAGCTTTCTTT.

The rearrangement uses TRBV7-9 and TRBJ2-5, with D unclear. This CDR3 has 14 amino acids. In germline, CDR1 is SEHNR, CDR2 FQNEAQ (reference sequence). V was trimmed by 2 bases and J by 0 bases, leaving 7 bases between them. CDR3 DNA sequence: TGTGCCAGCAGCTTAACGTCTAACCAAGAGACCCAGTACTTC. This gives the protein CASSLTSNQETQYF.

This sequence joins TRBV6-6 and TRBJ1-3, with TRBD1 matching over 7 bases. CDR3 length: 15 residues. Germline V gene lookup returns CDR1 MNHNY and CDR2 SVGAGI (reference sequence). The junction had 7 bases not matched to a gene; V was cut back by 4 bases and J by 4 bases. CDR3 protein: CASSSDRAWGNTIYF. CDR3 coding DNA: TGTGCCAGCAGTTCAGACAGGGCATGGGGAAACACCATATATTTT.

The rearrangement uses TRBV6-6 and TRBJ1-5; TRBD1 agrees at 11 bases. Trimming removed 5 bases from V and 7 bases from J; junction bases left unmatched: 10. Germline loops: CDR1 MNHNY, CDR2 SVGAGI (reference sequence). The CDR3 runs to 16 residues. The CDR3 loop is CASSQPGQGGGQPQHF. CDR3 sequence (DNA): TGTGCCAGCAGTCAGCCGGGACAGGGGGGAGGGCAGCCCCAGCATTTT.

This rearrangement joins TRBV7-9 to TRBJ2-1; TRBD2 agrees at 7 bases. The CDR3 has 15 residues. Per germline, CDR1 SEHNR and CDR2 FQNEAQ (reference sequence). V lost 1 base and J lost 1; bases outside the gene matches: 1. This CDR3 reads CASSLGSGSYNEQFF. The CDR3 DNA is TGTGCCAGCAGCTTAGGTAGCGGGTCCTACAATGAGCAGTTCTTC.

The chain combines TRBV25-1 with TRBJ1-5, with D possibly being TRBD1 (5 bases). Deletions cut 8 bases from V and 5 bases from J, with 16 bases between. The CDR3 runs to 14 residues. CDR1 is MGHDK and CDR2 is SYGVNS in the germline V gene. This CDR3 reads CASPRGNRDQPQHF. For the CDR3, the DNA is TGTGCCAGCCCTCGGGGGAACAGAGATCAGCCCCAGCATTTT.

The rearrangement links TRBV4-1 to TRBJ2-5, with D perhaps matching TRBD1 (6 bases). There are 18 residues in the CDR3. The germline CDR1 and CDR2 sequences are MGHRA and YSYEKL. V lost 0 bases and J 4 bases, leaving 21 bases between the germline ends. For the CDR3, the DNA is TGCGCCAGCAGCCAAGAGCCGATAGTTACTCAGGGGAGAGAGACCCAGTACTTC. Translated, it gives CASSQEPIVTQGRETQYF.

The chain employs TRBV21-1 and TRBJ2-1; no DNA check was done on the table's D call, TRBD2. TRBV21-1 is an annotated pseudogene. This CDR3 region has 15 residues. The CDR3 DNA follows: TGTGCCAGCATCGCTAGCGGGGGTGCCTACAATGAGCAGTTCTTC. Protein product: CASIASGGAYNEQFF.

The genes are TRBV2 and TRBJ1-5, with D maybe TRBD1 (5 bases). The CDR3 sequence is 14 residues long. With 1 base removed from V and 6 bases from J, the gap between germline ends came to 10 bases. Germline values: CDR1 SNHLY, CDR2 FYNNEI. CDR3 nucleotides: TGTGCCAGCAGTGAAGAACAGGTTCCTCAGCCCCAGCATTTT. It yields the protein CASSEEQVPQPQHF.

CDR3: CASSFSWELFF. CDR3 nucleotides: TGTGCCAGCAGCTTCTCCTGGGAGCTGTTTTTT. The gene calls are TRBV7-8 and TRBJ2-2, with D hard to call. The CDR3 loop spans 11 amino acids. V lost 3 bases to trimming and J lost 9 bases, with 5 bases between them. The germline V gene encodes CDR1 SGHVS and CDR2 FQNEAQ.

J is TRBJ1-4 and V is TRBV7-9; a weak D match, TRBD1 (5 bases). Germline CDR1 reads SEHNR; CDR2 reads FQNEAQ (reference sequence). This CDR3 is 13 amino acids long. Trimming left V 3 bases short and J 4 bases short, with 6 bases between. The DNA for the CDR3 is TGTGCCAGCAGCTTCAGGGTTAATGAAAAACTGTTTTTT. It yields the protein CASSFRVNEKLFF. The full variable domain, rest sourced from reference TRBV7-9 and TRBJ1-4, is DTGVSQNPRHKITKRGQNVTFRCDPISEHNRLYWYRQTLGQGPEFLTYFQNEAQLEKSRLLSDRFSAERPKGSFSTLEIQRTEQGDSAMYLCASSFRVNEKLFFGSGTQLSVL.

In this sample, this clone turned up a few times. V usage is TRBV19 and J usage is TRBJ1-1; TRBD1 might be the D (5 bases). The CDR3 runs 13 residues. CDR1 and CDR2 from the germline V gene are LNHDA and SQIVND (reference sequence). V was pared by 4 bases and J by 4 bases, with 10 bases between. The CDR3 region has the DNA TGTGCCAGTAGTAATCAGGGAGGCACTGAAGCTTTCTTT. This encodes CASSNQGGTEAFF.

This chain connects TRBV9 to TRBJ1-2; 9 nucleotides align to TRBD1. The CDR3 contains 15 residues. Losses at the gene ends were 3 bases for V and 4 bases for J; bases not matched to a gene: 7. CDR1 is SGDLS, CDR2 YYNGEE, per germline. The CDR3 DNA reads TGTGCCAGCAGCGCGCAACAGGGGGCACCCTATGGCTACACCTTC. It encodes CASSAQQGAPYGYTF.

The rearrangement uses TRBV5-6 and TRBJ2-4; D is uncertain. This CDR3 comprises 15 residues. The V and J ends lost 4 bases and 1 base respectively, with 12 bases between them. Germline assignment: CDR1 SGHDT and CDR2 YYEEEE. The CDR3 region is CASSILDVAKNIQYF. The CDR3 DNA follows: TGTGCCAGCAGCATTTTAGATGTGGCCAAAAACATTCAGTACTTC.

The chain couples TRBV5-4 to TRBJ2-1; 8 bases are shared with TRBD1. CDR3 size: 14 residues. The trim removed 3 bases at V and 7 bases at J, leaving 6 bases unmatched. CDR1 is SGHNT and CDR2 is YYREEE in the germline V gene (reference sequence). CDR3 loop: CASSWTGLWNEQFF. The CDR3 nucleotides are TGTGCCAGCAGCTGGACAGGGTTGTGGAATGAGCAGTTCTTC.

V usage is TRBV30 and J usage is TRBJ1-1; the D is unclear. Germline V gene lookup returns CDR1 GTSNPN and CDR2 SVGIG (reference sequence). CDR3 length equals 12 residues. Trimming took off 4 bases at V and 5 bases at J, with 11 bases between the two ends. CDR3 amino acids: CAWNFPVTEAFF. DNA of the CDR3: TGTGCCTGGAATTTCCCGGTGACTGAAGCTTTCTTT.

The rearrangement links TRBV6-1 to TRBJ1-4; D may be TRBD1 (6 bases). The CDR3 sequence is 14 residues long. The V and J ends lost 1 base and 9 bases respectively, with 12 bases between them. Germline V gene data show CDR1 as MNHNS and CDR2 as SASEGT. The CDR3 loop reads CASSEGGGHQKLFF. The CDR3 bases are TGTGCCAGCAGTGAAGGCGGGGGACACCAAAAACTGTTTTTT.

The V call is TRBV6-6, the J call TRBJ2-3; TRBD1 aligns across 8 bases. From germline, CDR1 is MNHNY and CDR2 SVGAGI (reference sequence). The length of the CDR3 is 16 residues. V trimming: 6 bases; J trimming: 5 bases; junction bases outside the gene matches: 13. Written as DNA, the CDR3 is TGTGCCAGCAGAGCTAAGGACAGGGACCAAGGAGATACGCAGTATTTT. Amino acids: CASRAKDRDQGDTQYF.

The chain couples TRBV18 to TRBJ1-2, with unresolved D. The germline V and J ends were trimmed by 1 base and 1 base, with 10 bases remaining between them. The CDR3 contains 15 residues. The germline CDR1 and CDR2 sequences are KGHSH and LQKENI. Here the CDR3 DNA reads TGTGCCAGCTCACCACAGCAGGAGGTTAACTATGGCTACACCTTC. Amino acids: CASSPQQEVNYGYTF.

The chain carries TRBV5-6 and TRBJ1-3; D is possibly TRBD1 (6 bases). The CDR3 length is 15 residues. Trimming removed 2 bases from V and 0 bases from J, with 9 bases in between. Germline loops: CDR1 SGHDT, CDR2 YYEEEE. The CDR3: CASSLDRFSGNTIYF. The CDR3 coding sequence is TGTGCCAGCAGCTTAGACAGGTTCTCTGGAAACACCATATATTTT.

V gene TRBV27 combines with J gene TRBJ1-1; D uncertain. The CDR3 runs to 13 residues. Germline values: CDR1 MNHEY, CDR2 SMNVEV (reference sequence). Trimming left V 3 bases short and J 1 base short, with 6 bases between. The CDR3 DNA follows: TGTGCCAGCAGTTTGAGACAGAACACTGAAGCTTTCTTT. Protein: CASSLRQNTEAFF.

The chain employs TRBV4-1 and TRBJ2-5; 10 bases fit TRBD2. Losses at the gene ends were 4 bases for V and 2 bases for J; bases not matched to a gene: 13. Germline V CDR1 and CDR2: MGHRA, YSYEKL. The CDR3 runs 18 residues. The CDR3 DNA reads TGCGCCAGCAGCCCCGACCCCAGTCTAGCGGGGGTACAAGAGACCCAGTACTTC. Its protein product is CASSPDPSLAGVQETQYF.

This chain uses TRBV6-5 with TRBJ2-7; TRBD1 matches 8 bases. The CDR3 spans 13 residues. J was trimmed by 5 bases and V by 6 bases; bases with no gene match: 6. CDR1 MNHEY and CDR2 SVGAGI come from the germline V gene. The CDR3, as DNA: TGTGCCAGCAGCCGGGACAGGTATAACGAGCAGTACTTC. Its translation: CASSRDRYNEQYF.